This entry describes one TCR beta chain. These data belong to a study of T cells after somatic rescue of genetic block. Clones were read by immunoSEQ multiplex PCR, and TCRdb kept only the in-frame ones, dropping some. The table shows under 150,000 clones, with about 89% occurring only once. This CDR3 contains 15 residues. CDR1 is SGHVS and CDR2 is FNYEAQ in the germline V gene. V was cut by 9 bases and J by 3 bases, with 18 bases left in between. The origin of this receptor is a young woman. Sequencing was done on a sample of peripheral blood mononuclear cells (PBMCs). The V call is TRBV7-6, the J call TRBJ1-5, with TRBD1 as a possible D gene (5 bases). CDR3 DNA sequence: TGTGCCAGTTCAGTGGCGGGGGACCTCAATCAGCCCCAGCATTTT. It is translated as CASSVAGDLNQPQHF. The full variable domain, completed using reference TRBV7-6 and TRBJ1-5, is GAGVSQSPRYKVTKRGQDVALRCDPISGHVSLYWYRQALGQGPEFLTYFNYEAQQDKSGLPNDRFSAERPEGSISTLTIQRTEQRDSAMYRCASSVAGDLNQPQHFGDGTRLSIL.